Here is one T cell receptor (beta chain) with its context. The data derive from a study of memory CD8 T cells in hepatitis C reinfection. Study-level background: Effector CD127- and memory CD127+ tetramer+ CD8 cells were sorted apart in two donors.

Using immunoSEQ multiplex PCR, the repertoire was profiled, and TCRdb retains in-frame clones only, with some absent. Among 400 to 500 clones listed, about 70% were seen once. Study observations and caveats: Pre-reinfection repertoires were narrower among resolvers compared with chronic donors. NS3-1073-specific CD8 T cells reportedly cross-react with an influenza epitope.

Germline values: CDR1 LGHNA, CDR2 YNFKEQ. The V gene end was trimmed by 0 bases and the J gene end by 9 bases; junction bases not matched to a gene: 7. The CDR3 extends over 16 amino acids. Time point noted: peak reinfection, 3 to 8 weeks after reinfection detection. Sorted cells were sequenced directly ex vivo without any in vitro expansion. This receptor was taken from a man aged 18-30 years with hepatitis C virus infection. V gene TRBV4-2 combines with J gene TRBJ2-1, with 11 bases lining up with TRBD2. The sample consisted of HCV tetramer-positive CD8+ T cells sorted from blood. CDR3 protein: CASSQETSGRWGEQFF. CDR3 nucleotides: TGTGCCAGCAGCCAAGAAACTAGCGGGAGATGGGGTGAGCAGTTCTTC.